This TCR beta chain is drawn from a study of T cells in Graves' hyperthyroidism and ophthalmopathy. TCR beta CDR3 regions were amplified from RNA transcripts. Using the HTBI primer set, a first-round RT-PCR was run on the TCR CDR3. MiXCR, applied by TCRdb to the multiplex PCR reads, yields one record per CDR3 protein. The sample shows about 610,000 distinct CDR3 sequences, roughly a sixth of them seen only once. Clinical symptoms, serum thyroxine, TRAb, thyroid ultrasound and orbital computed tomography informed diagnoses. Source material: blood. The sequence came from a woman in her thirties or forties with Graves' ophthalmopathy.

The DNA for the CDR3 is TGTGCCAGCAGGGAAGGGACAGGGGCACACTACACCTTC. Translating it yields CASREGTGAHYTF. This chain links TRBV7-8 with TRBJ1-2; TRBD1 matches 10 bases. The CDR3 spans 13 residues. Germline V gene sequence: CDR1 SGHVS, CDR2 FQNEAQ. Germline trimming cut 6 bases from V and 10 bases from J; bases unmatched to any gene: 8.